The 31 T cell receptor beta chains presented below share a single source sample, sequenced in a study of T-cell memory formation after mild COVID-19. Each CDR3 protein gets one entry after TCRdb re-called the 5' RACE reads with MiXCR. Of around 82,000 distinct CDR3 sequences listed, about 13% are singletons. The sequenced sample was PBMCs or a T cell subset sorted from them (not recorded which). The origin of the receptors is a man aged 18-30 years who had mild COVID-19 (a few samples of this study predate the infection). Cell type and time point are not known.

This clonotype was detected a few times. The chain uses TRBV7-9 and TRBJ2-5; D is undetermined. The CDR3 runs 13 residues. Germline V lookup: CDR1 SEHNR, CDR2 FQNEAQ (reference sequence). Trimming removed 6 bases at V and 6 bases at J, with 14 bases between. In nucleotides, the CDR3 is TGTGCCAGCAGTCTGGAGATAATCCAGACCCAGTACTTC. The encoded protein is CASSLEIIQTQYF.

The rearrangement uses TRBV5-1 and TRBJ2-7, with D maybe TRBD2 (5 bases). Germline V gene lookup returns CDR1 SGHRS and CDR2 YFSETQ. With 3 bases removed from V and 4 bases from J, the gap between germline ends came to 8 bases. The CDR3 loop spans 12 amino acids. The CDR3 sequence is CASSSREYEQYF. The CDR3, as DNA: TGCGCCAGCAGCTCTAGGGAGTACGAGCAGTACTTC.

V and J are TRBV12-3 or TRBV12-4 and TRBJ2-2; no clear D. The germline V and J ends were trimmed by 6 bases and 6 bases, with 14 bases remaining between them. CDR3 size: 14 residues. The CDR3 DNA reads TGTGCCAGCAGCTTGGGTTTGCCTCCCGGGGAGCTGTTTTTT. It translates to CASSLGLPPGELFF.

The rearrangement uses TRBV4-1 and TRBJ2-5; D gene ambiguous. The CDR3 extends over 14 amino acids. From germline, CDR1 is MGHRA and CDR2 YSYEKL. V dropped 4 bases and J dropped 0 bases, with 9 bases sitting between them. CDR3 bases: TGCGCCAGCAGCCCGACCCAGTACCAAGAGACCCAGTACTTC. The encoded protein is CASSPTQYQETQYF.

This clonotype was counted between two and nine times. The V call is TRBV21-1, the J call TRBJ2-4. TRBV21-1 constitutes a pseudogene. The CDR3 extends over 17 amino acids. CDR3 residues: CASSKEGSGLAKNIQYF. The DNA of the CDR3 is TGTGCCAGCAGCAAAGAAGGATCAGGGCTAGCCAAAAACATTCAGTACTTC.

This chain joins TRBV7-2 and TRBJ2-2; no definite D call. V shed 5 bases and J shed 7 bases, with 11 bases lying between them. Germline CDR1 SGHTA, CDR2 FQGNSA. The CDR3 totals 13 residues. The CDR3 loop reads CASSLGWVGELFF. Written as DNA, the CDR3 is TGTGCCAGCAGCCTTGGATGGGTCGGGGAGCTGTTTTTT.

This clonotype was counted a few times. The V and J genes are TRBV1 and TRBJ1-1; the D call of TRBD1 is as the table states it, not checked on the DNA. TRBV1 is a pseudogene segment. The CDR3 has 17 amino acids. The CDR3 loop is CTSSQDVRGSLNTEAFF. The CDR3 DNA follows: TGCACCAGCAGCCAAGACGTTCGGGGGAGCTTGAACACTGAAGCTTTCTTT.

This chain joins TRBV5-5 and TRBJ2-5; 9 bases line up with TRBD2. Germline loops: CDR1 SGHKS, CDR2 YYEKEE (reference sequence). There are 16 residues in the CDR3. Germline trimming cut 2 bases from V and 5 bases from J; bases unmatched to any gene: 10. DNA of the CDR3: TGTGCCAGCAGCTTTGGCGGGGGGGGCCGGTGGGAGACCCAGTACTTC. This translates into CASSFGGGGRWETQYF.

The table lists this clonotype with a few counts. The chain recombines TRBV6-5 with TRBJ1-2, with D possibly being TRBD1 (5 bases). Trimming stripped 0 bases from V and 5 bases from J, with 13 bases between. Looked up from germline, CDR1 is MNHEY and CDR2 is SVGAGI. The CDR3 length is 15 residues. CDR3 DNA sequence: TGTGCCAGCAGTTACTCGTCCAGGGCTACATATGGCTACACCTTC. Translating it yields CASSYSSRATYGYTF.

There are many counts of this clonotype. This rearrangement joins TRBV6-5 to TRBJ2-7, with D maybe TRBD1 (6 bases). The germline V gene encodes CDR1 MNHEY and CDR2 SVGAGI. V was trimmed by 6 bases and J by 6 bases, leaving 12 bases between them. There are 12 residues in the CDR3. Here the CDR3 reads CASRHTGTEQYV. CDR3 coding DNA: TGTGCCAGCAGACATACAGGGACCGAGCAGTACGTC.

The chain combines TRBV29-1 with TRBJ2-7, with D tentatively TRBD1 or TRBD2 (5 bases each). The V and J ends lost 7 bases and 7 bases respectively, with 14 bases between them. CDR3 length: 11 residues. The germline gives CDR1 SQVTM, CDR2 ANQGSEA. CDR3: CSAFFGAEQYF. The DNA for the CDR3 is TGCAGCGCCTTCTTCGGGGCGGAGCAGTACTTC.

In this sample, this clonotype turned up a few times. CDR3: CASNRGQTEAFF. In nucleotides, the CDR3 is TGTGCCAGTAACAGGGGGCAGACTGAAGCTTTCTTT. This chain connects TRBV7-9 to TRBJ1-1, with 9 bases identical to TRBD1. This CDR3 spans 12 amino acids. Germline CDR1 SEHNR, CDR2 FQNEAQ (reference sequence). The junction had 4 bases not matched to a gene; V was cut back by 9 bases and J by 5 bases.

A few counts support this clonotype. This chain joins TRBV6-5 and TRBJ2-7; TRBD2 aligns across 9 bases. The length of the CDR3 is 16 residues. Per germline, CDR1 MNHEY and CDR2 SVGAGI. V lost 5 bases and J lost 0; bases outside the gene matches: 8. The CDR3: CASSPRLAGLSYEQYF. The CDR3 nucleotides read TGTGCCAGCAGTCCTCGGCTAGCGGGGCTCTCCTACGAGCAGTACTTC.

This clonotype was seen more than once but under ten times. CDR3 sequence reads: CAITPNPEQGERNEQYF. CDR3 bases: TGTGCCATAACTCCCAATCCGGAACAGGGGGAGAGGAACGAGCAGTACTTC. The chain links TRBV10-3 to TRBJ2-7, with 8 nucleotides matching TRBD1. Looked up from germline, CDR1 is ENHRY and CDR2 is SYGVKD. The V segment lost 9 bases and the J segment 5 bases; nucleotides outside the gene matches: 21. The CDR3 extends over 17 amino acids.

This clonotype was seen repeatedly, ten times or more. V gene TRBV27 combines with J gene TRBJ2-6; D gene unclear. V was shortened by 4 bases and J by 0 bases, with 1 base between the two germline ends. The germline V gene has CDR1 MNHEY and CDR2 SMNVEV (reference sequence). This CDR3 has 13 residues. CDR3 bases: TGTGCCAGCAGTTCCTCTGGGGCCAACGTCCTGACTTTC. This sequence encodes CASSSSGANVLTF.

V is TRBV28 and J is TRBJ1-2; no clear D. The CDR3 runs to 12 residues. Trimming pared 4 bases from V and 4 bases from J, leaving 7 bases between. Germline CDR1 and CDR2: MDHEN and SYDVKM. The CDR3, as DNA: TGTGCCAGCAGTTCACCGGGCTATGGCTACACCTTC. As protein: CASSSPGYGYTF.

This clonotype has only a few counts. This chain links TRBV6-2 or TRBV6-3 with TRBJ2-5, with 7 bases identical to TRBD1. Losses at the gene ends were 6 bases for V and 0 bases for J; bases not matched to a gene: 10. The CDR3 extends over 16 amino acids. Per germline, CDR1 MNHEY and CDR2 SVGEGT. Written as DNA, the CDR3 is TGTGCCAGCAGCTCCGCACAGGGGCCACACCAAGAGACCCAGTACTTC. Amino acids: CASSSAQGPHQETQYF.

A few counts support this clonotype. This chain joins TRBV20-1 and TRBJ1-1; D remains ambiguous. This CDR3 has 15 amino acids. V was clipped by 0 bases and J by 0 bases, with 11 bases between them. Germline V CDR1 and CDR2: DFQATT, SNEGSKA (reference sequence). The CDR3 is CSARDWRGLNTEAFF. DNA for the CDR3: TGCAGTGCTAGAGATTGGCGGGGTTTGAACACTGAAGCTTTCTTT.

This clonotype showed up just a few times. The chain has TRBV5-1 and TRBJ1-5; no reliable D call. V lost 0 bases and J 7 bases, leaving 8 bases between the germline ends. The CDR3 loop spans 13 amino acids. Germline V gene data show CDR1 as SGHRS and CDR2 as YFSETQ. CDR3 amino acids: CASSLGHQQPQHF. As DNA, the CDR3 is TGCGCCAGCAGCTTGGGACATCAACAGCCCCAGCATTTT.

The rearrangement joins TRBV27 to TRBJ1-5; D is ambiguous. Germline V gene sequence: CDR1 MNHEY, CDR2 SMNVEV (reference sequence). V lost 2 bases and J 7 bases, leaving 12 bases between the germline ends. The CDR3 loop spans 14 amino acids. The CDR3 spells CASSLARARQPQHF. In DNA, the CDR3 is TGTGCCAGCAGTTTAGCTAGGGCGCGGCAGCCCCAGCATTTT.

This clonotype was seen more than once but under ten times. The V call is TRBV4-1, the J call TRBJ2-3, with 9 bases matching TRBD2. This CDR3 has 17 amino acids. The trim removed 5 bases at V and 3 bases at J, leaving 12 bases unmatched. The V gene's germline CDR1 is MGHRA and CDR2 YSYEKL. DNA for the CDR3: TGCGCCAGCAGCTACATCCTGGCGGGGGGGCCGACAGATACGCAGTATTTT. Translated: CASSYILAGGPTDTQYF.

The chain uses TRBV11-3 and TRBJ2-7, with D tentatively TRBD1 or TRBD2 (5 bases each). Trimming took off 5 bases at V and 2 bases at J, with 13 bases between the two ends. Per germline, CDR1 SGHNT and CDR2 YENEEA. The CDR3 length is 14 residues. As DNA, the CDR3 is TGTGCCAGCAGCCCCCGGGACCGCACCTACGAGCAGTACTTC. Translated, it gives CASSPRDRTYEQYF. Looking up the rest from reference TRBV11-3 and TRBJ2-7 gives the full variable domain: EAGVVQSPRYKIIEKKQPVAFWCNPISGHNTLYWYLQNLGQGPELLIRYENEEAVDDSQLPKDRFSAERLKGVDSTLKIQPAELGDSAVYLCASSPRDRTYEQYFGPGTRLTVT.

The table lists this clonotype with a count of one. The chain carries TRBV7-8 and TRBJ1-1; D perhaps matches TRBD1 (5 bases). V lost 5 bases, J lost 1 base, and 8 bases lay in between. The germline V gene has CDR1 SGHVS and CDR2 FQNEAQ. The CDR3 consists of 13 residues. CDR3 loop: CASSLTANTEAFF. CDR3 in DNA: TGTGCCAGCAGCCTGACAGCGAACACTGAAGCTTTCTTT.

The J gene is TRBJ1-4, the V gene TRBV19; D unclear. Germline CDR1 reads LNHDA; CDR2 reads SQIVND (reference sequence). The CDR3 length is 14 residues. Trimming pared 2 bases from V and 6 bases from J, leaving 10 bases between. The CDR3 sequence is CASSIWQADEKLFF. The CDR3 DNA sequence: TGTGCCAGTAGTATATGGCAGGCCGATGAAAAACTGTTTTTT.

This clonotype occurred a few times. This chain connects TRBV4-1 to TRBJ1-3; 10 bases match TRBD1. CDR3 length equals 16 residues. Germline CDR1 and CDR2: MGHRA and YSYEKL. Trimming at V came to 1 base and at J to 3 bases, leaving 3 bases not matched to a gene. CDR3 sequence (DNA): TGCGCCAGCAGCCAAGGGACAGGGGGAAGTGGAAACACCATATATTTT. Residues: CASSQGTGGSGNTIYF.

Here the CDR3 reads CASSDYGVYNQPQHF. The CDR3 DNA follows: TGCGCCAGCAGTGATTACGGGGTTTACAATCAGCCCCAGCATTTT. J is TRBJ1-5 and V is TRBV10-2, with unresolved D. Trimming left V 3 bases short and J 3 bases short, with 12 bases between. This CDR3 contains 15 residues. The germline CDR1 and CDR2 sequences are WSHSY and SAAADI.

This clonotype occurred a few times. The chain carries TRBV2 and TRBJ2-3; D not resolved. The length of the CDR3 is 13 residues. With 1 base removed from V and 4 bases from J, the gap between germline ends came to 6 bases. Germline V gene sequence: CDR1 SNHLY, CDR2 FYNNEI. The CDR3 is CASSEGASDTQYF. CDR3 nucleotide sequence: TGTGCCAGCAGTGAAGGCGCCTCAGATACGCAGTATTTT.

The CDR3 coding sequence is TGTGCCAGCAGCTCCCAGGGGGCCACCCTTACTAACTATGGCTACACCTTC. Its translation: CASSSQGATLTNYGYTF. The chain couples TRBV7-9 to TRBJ1-2, with 8 bases matching TRBD1. The CDR3 has 17 residues. CDR1 is SEHNR and CDR2 is FQNEAQ in the germline V gene (reference sequence). V was pared by 4 bases and J by 0 bases, with 10 bases of the junction left unmatched. The variable domain in full, completed from reference TRBV7-9 and TRBJ1-2, reads DTGVSQNPRHKITKRGQNVTFRCDPISEHNRLYWYRQTLGQGPEFLTYFQNEAQLEKSRLLSDRFSAERPKGSFSTLEIQRTEQGDSAMYLCASSSQGATLTNYGYTFGSGTRLTVV.

The chain employs TRBV12-3 or TRBV12-4 and TRBJ1-2, with D tentatively TRBD1 (5 bases). The germline V and J ends were trimmed by 1 base and 8 bases, with 8 bases remaining between them. The CDR3 has 12 amino acids. CDR3 in DNA: TGTGCCAGCAGTTTAGAGGCAGGGGGCTACACCTTC. Protein product: CASSLEAGGYTF.

This chain connects TRBV20-1 to TRBJ2-7, with D unresolved. Trimming stripped 0 bases from V and 3 bases from J, with 9 bases between. The CDR3 contains 13 residues. Germline values: CDR1 DFQATT, CDR2 SNEGSKA (reference sequence). CDR3 sequence (DNA): TGCAGTGCTAGAGATGAAACCGACTACGAGCAGTACTTC. Amino acid sequence: CSARDETDYEQYF.

Comments on this clonotype: Relative to the germline gene, one junction end is altered; a read error may explain this. The CDR3 spells CASKLLEPAVVF. The CDR3 coding sequence is TGTGCCAGCAAACTGTTAGAACCGGCAGTAGTCTTC. The V gene is TRBV7-2, the J gene TRBJ1-2, with D unclear. The CDR3 covers 12 residues. CDR1 SGHTA and CDR2 FQGNSA come from the germline V gene.